This T cell receptor beta chain came from a study of blood T cells in healthy people across ages. A sample-barcoded 5' primer and a J-beta primer mix were used in a second PCR of about 6 to 11 cycles. One entry per CDR3 protein, called by TCRdb with MiXCR from the 5' RACE reads. This sample has 1,500,000 or so distinct CDR3 sequences, with almost 60% found just once. The CDR3 length is 12 residues. The V end lost 6 bases, the J end lost 8 bases, and 12 bases lay between the germline ends. Germline V gene lookup returns CDR1 SGDLS and CDR2 YYNGEE. This clonotype was seen only a few times. The chain has TRBV9 and TRBJ2-1, with D unclear. The clonotype originates from a man younger than 35 in good health. What was sequenced was blood. The CDR3 region has the DNA TGTGCCAGCAACACGATCCAGGATGAGCAGTTCTTC. Residues: CASNTIQDEQFF.